This T cell receptor beta chain derives from a study of T cell responses to AZD1222 COVID-19 vaccine. The repertoire was sequenced with immunoSEQ multiplex PCR; TCRdb's copy has only in-frame clones and lacks some. The table shows more than 110,000 clones, with about 90% occurring only once. The CDR3 extends over 15 amino acids. CDR1 is SGHNT and CDR2 is YENEEA in the germline V gene. Trimming cost V 5 bases and J 5 bases, with 15 bases left between them. The rearrangement uses TRBV11-3 and TRBJ2-2; the D gene is possibly TRBD1 (6 bases). Sequencing used peripheral blood, obtained on day 0 of AZD1222 vaccination. The source of this sequence is an adult in good health. The CDR3 here is CASSLGQILTGELFF. The DNA of the CDR3 is TGTGCCAGCAGCCTCGGACAGATCCTTACCGGGGAGCTGTTTTTT. The full variable domain, completed using reference TRBV11-3 and TRBJ2-2, is EAGVVQSPRYKIIEKKQPVAFWCNPISGHNTLYWYLQNLGQGPELLIRYENEEAVDDSQLPKDRFSAERLKGVDSTLKIQPAELGDSAVYLCASSLGQILTGELFFGEGSRLTVL.